The entry below describes one TCR beta chain. The source of the sample is a study of shared clonotypes between healthy human individuals. The V segment lost 3 bases and the J segment 4 bases; nucleotides outside the gene matches: 4. CDR3 length: 15 amino acids. Germline V gives CDR1 SGHNT, CDR2 YYREEE (reference sequence). In replicate PCRs of sorted subsets, about 200 ng DNA, tens of thousands of T cell genomes, was used. Data came from immunoSEQ multiplex PCR; TCRdb stores just in-frame clones and leaves some out. The sample yields about 1.1 million clones, approximately 80% seen once. The gene calls are TRBV5-4 and TRBJ1-4, with 9 bases identical to TRBD1. The sequenced sample was memory CD4+ T cells from PBMCs. The subset here: CD45RA-negative fraction. This receptor was obtained from a young man in good health. Some clones in this sample may be carry-over from other donors' samples. CDR3 coding DNA: TGTGCCAGCAGCTCAGACAGGGGGAATAATGAAAAACTGTTTTTT. It codes for CASSSDRGNNEKLFF.